This T cell receptor beta chain is drawn from a study of blood T cell repertoires in COVID-19. Across the whole study: PBMCs, B-cell-depleted T cells, or T cells were the source of the cDNA or gDNA that made up the material.

The CDR3 extends over 18 amino acids. Per germline, CDR1 SGHRS and CDR2 YFSETQ. With regard to this clone: Germline is not matched at one junction end, which may reflect a read error.

The data were produced by immunoSEQ multiplex PCR, yet TCRdb's version contains in-frame clones alone and is incomplete. The sample yields about 35,000 clones, roughly 80% seen once. This sequence was found in a man aged 45-65 years with acute or convalescent COVID-19. The rearrangement joins TRBV5-1 to TRBJ2-3, with 15 bases fitting TRBD2. Sequenced material: peripheral blood. The CDR3 bases are TGCGCCAGCAATCTAGGACTAGCGGGAGGGCCTGGAGTAGATACACAGTATTTT. Amino acid sequence: CASNLGLAGGPGVDTQYF.